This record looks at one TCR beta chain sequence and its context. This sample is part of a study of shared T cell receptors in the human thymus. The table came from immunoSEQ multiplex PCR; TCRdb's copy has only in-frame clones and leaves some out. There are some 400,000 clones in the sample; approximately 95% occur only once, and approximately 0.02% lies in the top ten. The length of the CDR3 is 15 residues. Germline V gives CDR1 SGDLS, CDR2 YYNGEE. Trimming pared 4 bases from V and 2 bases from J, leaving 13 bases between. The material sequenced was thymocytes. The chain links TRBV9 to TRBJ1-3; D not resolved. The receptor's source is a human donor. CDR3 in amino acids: CASSPREKAGNTIYF. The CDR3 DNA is TGTGCCAGCAGCCCTCGTGAGAAGGCTGGAAACACCATATATTTT.